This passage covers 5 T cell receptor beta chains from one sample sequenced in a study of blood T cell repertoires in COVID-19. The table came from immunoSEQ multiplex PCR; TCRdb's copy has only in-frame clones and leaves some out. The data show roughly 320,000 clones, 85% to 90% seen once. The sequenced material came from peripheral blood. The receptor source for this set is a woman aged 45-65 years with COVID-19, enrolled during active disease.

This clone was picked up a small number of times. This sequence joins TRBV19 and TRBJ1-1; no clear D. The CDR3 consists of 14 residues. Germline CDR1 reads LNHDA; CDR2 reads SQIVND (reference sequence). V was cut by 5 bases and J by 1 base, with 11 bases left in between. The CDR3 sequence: CASSRRSGNTEAFF. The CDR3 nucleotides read TGTGCCAGTAGTCGAAGATCAGGGAACACTGAAGCTTTCTTT.

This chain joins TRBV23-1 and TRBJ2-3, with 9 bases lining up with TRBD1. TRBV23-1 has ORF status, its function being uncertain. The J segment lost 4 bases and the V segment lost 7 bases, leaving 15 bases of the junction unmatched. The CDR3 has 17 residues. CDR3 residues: CASTFAYRGPEADTQYF. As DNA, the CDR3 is TGCGCCAGCACATTTGCTTACAGGGGGCCGGAGGCAGATACGCAGTATTTT.

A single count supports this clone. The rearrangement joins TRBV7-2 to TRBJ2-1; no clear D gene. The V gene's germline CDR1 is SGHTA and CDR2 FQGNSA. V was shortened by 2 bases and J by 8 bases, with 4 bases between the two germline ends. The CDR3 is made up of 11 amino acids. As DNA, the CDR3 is TGTGCCAGCAGCTTACTTCATGAGCAGTTCTTC. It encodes CASSLLHEQFF.

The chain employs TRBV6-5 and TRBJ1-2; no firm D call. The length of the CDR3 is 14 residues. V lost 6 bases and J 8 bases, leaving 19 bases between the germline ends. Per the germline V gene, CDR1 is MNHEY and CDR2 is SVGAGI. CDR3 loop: CASSPPATPGGYTF. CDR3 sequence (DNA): TGTGCCAGCAGCCCCCCTGCAACCCCGGGGGGCTACACCTTC.

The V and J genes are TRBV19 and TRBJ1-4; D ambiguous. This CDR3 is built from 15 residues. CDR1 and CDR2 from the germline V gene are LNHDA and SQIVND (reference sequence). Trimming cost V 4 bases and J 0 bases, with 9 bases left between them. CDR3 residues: CASSTGDATNEKLFF. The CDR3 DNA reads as TGTGCCAGTAGTACCGGAGATGCAACTAATGAAAAACTGTTTTTT.